This T cell receptor beta chain is from a study of OX40 agonist ivuxolimab in advanced cancers. Some clones are missing from TCRdb's copy, which holds only in-frame ones; the method was immunoSEQ multiplex PCR. This table has about 84,000 clones, over 85% appearing once. J was trimmed by 4 bases and V by 4 bases; bases with no gene match: 14. The germline gives CDR1 MDHEN, CDR2 SYDVKM. The CDR3 has 17 residues. This clonotype was sampled from an adult with an advanced solid tumor such as melanoma, head and neck, liver or kidney cancer. The chain recombines TRBV28 with TRBJ2-7; 9 bases map to TRBD2. Sequences were derived from CD4+ or CD8+ T cells sorted from blood, sampled in a trial of the OX40 agonist ivuxolimab. The CDR3 coding sequence is TGTGCCAGCAGTTGGGCCCGTAGCGGGAGTGACCCATACGAGCAGTACTTC. It codes for CASSWARSGSDPYEQYF.